This entry concerns a single T cell receptor beta chain. What it binds is unknown. CDR1 is SQVTM and CDR2 is ANQGSEA in the germline V gene. The length of the CDR3 is 18 residues. The V end was cut by 0 bases, the J end by 5 bases, with 23 bases between. The data stem from a study of T-cell memory formation after mild COVID-19. Overall study findings and caveats: SARS-CoV-2 specificity was not confirmed for second-wave clones peaking on day 37.

TCRdb re-called the 5' RACE reads with MiXCR, one entry per CDR3 protein. The repertoire holds under 250,000 distinct CDR3 sequences, around 30% seen once, with over 10% in the top ten. The chain couples TRBV29-1 to TRBJ1-3; D call uncertain. This receptor was identified in an adult woman who had mild COVID-19 (a few samples of this study predate the infection). Cell type and time point are not known. The sequenced sample was PBMCs or a T cell subset sorted from them (not recorded which). CDR3 residues: CSVEERKMADPGRNTIYF. The CDR3, as DNA: TGCAGCGTTGAAGAGAGGAAAATGGCCGACCCTGGGAGAAACACCATATATTTT.